Below, 18 T cell receptor beta chains from the same sample are listed, as sequenced in a study of tumor-infiltrating lymphocytes in primary liver carcinoma. The template, roughly 510 ng total RNA, yielded TCR beta cDNA made with a constant-region primer. Amplification in three nested multiplex PCR rounds with slightly modified ARM-PCR gave rise to TCR beta libraries. Amplification in the first two PCR rounds was performed using TRBV1-TRBV30 forward primers and a C-beta reverse primer for roughly 10 cycles each. TCRdb reprocessed the multiplex PCR reads via MiXCR and lists one record per CDR3 protein. The table records about 330,000 distinct CDR3 sequences, less than 75% of them present only once. Both blood RNA, taken from unsorted whole blood, and germline DNA were extracted. The sample was peripheral blood. Every receptor here comes from a man aged 35 to 55 with primary liver carcinoma and hepatitis B virus infection.

A note on this clonotype: Just one base apart from a much larger clone, this may be a read error. This chain connects TRBV12-3 or TRBV12-4 to TRBJ2-3; 9 positions agree with TRBD1. The CDR3 runs 13 residues. The CDR3 DNA reads TGTGTCACGACAGGGGGATACGCAGATACGCAGTATTTT. This gives the protein CVTTGGYADTQYF.

Many counts were recorded for this clonotype. CDR3 region: CASNPSWQGNYGYTF. In DNA form, the CDR3 reads TGTGCCAGCAACCCATCTTGGCAGGGGAACTATGGCTACACCTTC. This rearrangement joins TRBV12-3 or TRBV12-4 to TRBJ1-2, with TRBD1 as a possible D gene (6 bases). This CDR3 spans 15 amino acids. Trimming removed 7 bases at V and 2 bases at J, with 17 bases between.

In the case of this clonotype: A read error may be the cause here, since a much bigger clone is one base away. The J gene is TRBJ2-3, the V gene TRBV4-2; 11 bases agree with TRBD2. Germline V CDR1 and CDR2: LGHNA, YNFKEQ. This CDR3 comprises 18 residues. In nucleotides, the CDR3 is TGTGCCAGCAGCCAAGATCTGAGCACTAGCGGGGGCACAGGTACGCAGTATTTT. This codes for CASSQDLSTSGGTGTQYF.

With regard to this clonotype: This is likely a read error, given that the CDR3 carries no conserved phenylalanine or tryptophan at its end. This chain links TRBV11-2 with TRBJ2-3, with D possibly matching TRBD2 (7 bases). The germline gives CDR1 SGHAT, CDR2 FQNNGV. This CDR3 region has 15 residues. CDR3 protein: CASSLWSGDTDMQYS. DNA of the CDR3: TGTGCCAGCAGCTTATGGAGCGGGGACACAGATATGCAGTATTCT.

There are a few counts of this clonotype. The chain is built from TRBV6-1 and TRBJ2-7; 10 positions match TRBD1. Germline values: CDR1 MNHNS, CDR2 SASEGT. J lost 2 bases, V lost 10 bases, and 8 bases had no gene match. CDR3 size: 14 residues. The CDR3 nucleotides are TGTGCCACCAGAAGGACAGGGGGACCCTACGAGCAGTACTTC. This encodes CATRRTGGPYEQYF.

With respect to this clonotype: Lacking the conserved final phenylalanine or tryptophan, this CDR3 likely reflects a read error. The rearrangement uses TRBV6-2 or TRBV6-3 and TRBJ2-2; 9 bases align to TRBD1. This CDR3 has 17 residues. Germline V CDR1 and CDR2: MNHEY, SVGEGT. The CDR3 bases are TGTGCCAGCAGTTACCCCACAGGGGGCGCGAAGACCGGGGAGCTGTTTTAT. Protein product: CASSYPTGGAKTGELFY.

This clonotype has just one count. A much larger clone lies one base from this, so it may be a read error. The CDR3 reads CASCQDSTELYEQFF. CDR3 coding DNA: TGCGCCAGCTGCCAAGATTCTACGGAGCTTTATGAGCAGTTCTTC. The rearrangement links TRBV4-1 to TRBJ2-1; D uncertain. CDR1 and CDR2 from the germline V gene are MGHRA and YSYEKL. This CDR3 spans 15 amino acids.

For this clonotype: This may be a read error: a much more frequent sequence differs by one nucleotide. The chain joins TRBV6-2 or TRBV6-3 to TRBJ1-2; D is undetermined. The germline gives CDR1 MNHEY, CDR2 SVGEGT. This CDR3 has 14 residues. The CDR3 loop is CAISYSTRNYGYTF. CDR3 sequence (DNA): TGTGCCATCAGTTACTCGACGAGAAACTATGGCTACACCTTC.

About this clonotype itself: The junction shows a germline mismatch at one end, possibly a read error. The chain joins TRBV6-6 to TRBJ2-4; D is unclear. Looked up from germline, CDR1 is MNHNY and CDR2 is SVGAGI (reference sequence). This CDR3 region has 14 residues. CDR3 DNA: TGTGCCAGCACCTCCCTGTCAGCCAAAAACATTAAGTACTTC. This gives the protein CASTSLSAKNIKYF.

This clonotype was observed at least ten times. The V and J genes are TRBV6-5 and TRBJ1-1; D is unresolved. Germline loops: CDR1 MNHEY, CDR2 SVGAGI. This CDR3 is 13 amino acids long. Trimming cost V 1 base and J 3 bases, with 6 bases left between them. The CDR3 DNA follows: TGTGCCAGCAGTTACTGGACTGACACTGAAGCTTTCTTT. It specifies CASSYWTDTEAFF.

This clonotype showed up many times. This sequence joins TRBV4-1 and TRBJ2-3, with D perhaps assigned TRBD1 or TRBD2 (5 bases each). Germline values: CDR1 MGHRA, CDR2 YSYEKL. The CDR3 runs to 17 residues. V dropped 6 bases and J dropped 0 bases, with 19 bases sitting between them. CDR3 DNA sequence: TGCGCCAGCAGAAGAGCCGGGGCCAGCGACAGCACAGATACGCAGTATTTT. Its translation: CASRRAGASDSTDTQYF.

This clonotype was seen a single time. A much bigger clone sits one base away, suggesting this may be a read error. The chain joins TRBV4-1 to TRBJ1-5; 7 nucleotides match TRBD1. The germline V gene encodes CDR1 MGHRA and CDR2 YSYEKL. CDR3 size: 16 residues. CDR3 region: CASIQDTRQGLRPQHF. For the CDR3, the DNA is TGCGCCAGCATCCAAGATACGAGACAGGGACTTCGGCCCCAGCATTTT.

Points on this clonotype: Being one base from a much bigger clone, this may be a read error. V usage is TRBV4-1 and J usage is TRBJ2-7, with 8 bases that match TRBD1. The germline CDR1 and CDR2 sequences are MGHRA and YSYEKL. The V and J ends lost 4 bases and 6 bases, in that order; junction bases with no gene match: 11. The CDR3 length is 15 residues. The chain's CDR3 is CASSPPDRDLSEQYF. In DNA, the CDR3 is TGCGCCAGCAGCCCACCGGACAGGGATTTGAGCGAGCAGTACTTC.

This chain connects TRBV2 to TRBJ1-1, with TRBD1 identical over 8 bases. This CDR3 is built from 13 residues. From germline, CDR1 is SNHLY and CDR2 FYNNEI. With 7 bases clipped from V and 4 bases from J, the junction kept 5 bases outside the gene matches. The CDR3 loop reads CASKGQGSTEAFF. The CDR3 DNA is TGTGCCAGCAAAGGACAGGGTTCCACTGAAGCTTTCTTT. Complete variable domain (other parts from reference TRBV2 and TRBJ1-1): EPEVTQTPSHQVTQMGQEVILRCVPISNHLYFYWYRQILGQKVEFLVSFYNNEISEKSEIFDDQFSVERPDGSNFTLKIRSTKLEDSAMYFCASKGQGSTEAFFGQGTRLTVV.

Worth noting for this clonotype: A much bigger clone sits one base away, suggesting this may be a read error. The chain uses TRBV6-6 and TRBJ2-3; D may match TRBD1 or TRBD2 (5 bases each). Per germline, CDR1 MNHNY and CDR2 SVGAGI (reference sequence). The CDR3 totals 14 residues. The ends were cut back, 2 bases at V and 4 bases at J, with 10 bases in the middle. The CDR3 DNA reads as TGTGCCAGCAGTTACACGGGGCATCCAGATACGCAGTATTTT. Its translation: CASSYTGHPDTQYF.

This clonotype was observed a few times. The chain couples TRBV24-1 to TRBJ2-1; D remains ambiguous. The V end was cut by 0 bases, the J end by 8 bases, with 10 bases between. Germline assignment: CDR1 KGHDR and CDR2 SFDVKD. This CDR3 is 14 amino acids long. CDR3 nucleotides: TGTGCCACCAGTGATTTGGGCATCCCAGATGAGCAGTTCTTC. Translation gives CATSDLGIPDEQFF.

The chain uses TRBV5-4 and TRBJ2-2; D is perhaps TRBD1 (5 bases). The length of the CDR3 is 16 residues. Germline CDR1 and CDR2: SGHNT and YYREEE (reference sequence). The V gene lost 0 bases and the J gene lost 7 bases, with 16 bases spanning the gap. CDR3 nucleotides: TGTGCCAGCAGCTTGGGCCAGGGTCGTCTTGGCGGGGAGCTGTTTTTT. Amino acids: CASSLGQGRLGGELFF.

On this clonotype: A much larger clone lies a single base off, so this may be a read error. The CDR3, as DNA: TGTGCCATCAGTGCTGCACACGGGGGTGGAACCGGGGAGCTGTTTTTT. This translates into CAISAAHGGGTGELFF. This chain links TRBV10-3 with TRBJ2-2, with D tentatively TRBD2 (6 bases). Looked up from germline, CDR1 is ENHRY and CDR2 is SYGVKD. With 4 bases removed from V and 5 bases from J, the gap between germline ends came to 17 bases. CDR3 length: 16 residues.